Below are 10 T cell receptor beta chains sequenced from a single sample in a study of Tregs in tolerant kidney transplant recipients. Generated by immunoSEQ multiplex PCR, the TCRdb table keeps only in-frame clones and is missing some. Of 55,000 to 80,000 clones listed, roughly 98% were seen once; the top ten hold approximately 0.34%. This sample comprised Tregs from blood, obtained before the transplant. These TCRs come from a human donor who received a combined kidney and bone marrow transplant.

This clone was observed once. This chain uses TRBV7-2 with TRBJ2-7; 14 nucleotides match TRBD2. The CDR3 loop spans 15 amino acids. J lost 7 bases, V lost 5 bases, and 7 bases had no gene match. CDR1 and CDR2 from the germline V gene are SGHTA and FQGNSA. DNA of the CDR3: TGTGCCAGCAGCCCTCGACTAGCGGGAGGGTGGGAGCAGTACTTC. Translation: CASSPRLAGGWEQYF.

This clone was observed once. The chain couples TRBV7-9 to TRBJ1-2; 7 bases are shared with TRBD1. Germline assignment: CDR1 SEHNR and CDR2 FQNEAQ (reference sequence). The CDR3 has 12 amino acids. The junction had 6 bases not matched to a gene; V was cut back by 7 bases and J by 7 bases. In nucleotides, the CDR3 is TGTGCCAGCAACAGACAGGGTCCTGGCTACACCTTC. As protein: CASNRQGPGYTF.

V usage is TRBV29-1 and J usage is TRBJ2-1; D is possibly TRBD2 (5 bases). The CDR3 runs 14 residues. The V gene's germline CDR1 is SQVTM and CDR2 ANQGSEA. The CDR3 loop is CTSGEGVSYNEQFF. CDR3 in DNA: TGCACCTCCGGCGAGGGAGTCTCCTACAATGAGCAGTTCTTC.

This chain joins TRBV9 and TRBJ1-1, with 10 bases fitting TRBD1. CDR1 SGDLS and CDR2 YYNGEE come from the germline V gene. The CDR3 loop spans 18 amino acids. The trim removed 4 bases at V and 3 bases at J, leaving 15 bases unmatched. This chain's CDR3 is CASSPSPGQGIRDTEAFF. CDR3 DNA: TGTGCCAGCAGCCCAAGCCCGGGACAGGGGATAAGAGACACTGAAGCTTTCTTT.

The J gene is TRBJ1-3, the V gene TRBV5-1, with 10 bases matching TRBD1. CDR1 and CDR2 (germline): SGHRS, YFSETQ. The CDR3 length is 14 residues. V shed 5 bases and J 2 bases; nucleotides not matched to a gene: 1. Here the CDR3 DNA reads TGCGCCAGCAGGGGACAGGGGACTGGAAACACCATATATTTT. Protein: CASRGQGTGNTIYF.

This sequence joins TRBV28 and TRBJ2-7; TRBD2 agrees at 10 bases. CDR1 is MDHEN, CDR2 SYDVKM, per germline. Unmatched junction bases numbered 14, after V lost 5 bases and J lost 4 bases. The CDR3 consists of 17 residues. CDR3 in DNA: TGTGCCAGCAGTAGATATCTTGAGCGGGGGGGCCGGTACGAGCAGTACTTC. Amino acids: CASSRYLERGGRYEQYF.

This chain links TRBV19 with TRBJ1-5, with a weak D call TRBD1 (5 bases). Germline CDR1 LNHDA, CDR2 SQIVND (reference sequence). The CDR3 sequence is 12 residues long. Between the trimmed V and J ends, which lost 7 bases and 7 bases, there was a span of 11 bases. CDR3 DNA: TGTGCCAGTAAGGGGAGGGAGCAGCCCCAGCATTTT. This gives the protein CASKGREQPQHF.

The rearrangement uses TRBV29-1 and TRBJ2-3, with a tentative D call TRBD1 (6 bases). This CDR3 region has 11 residues. Germline V gives CDR1 SQVTM, CDR2 ANQGSEA. This CDR3 is CSSGHTDTQYF. For the CDR3, the DNA is TGCAGTTCGGGACACACAGATACGCAGTATTTT.

The rearrangement joins TRBV7-8 to TRBJ2-2; D unclear. The CDR3 contains 14 residues. CDR1 is SGHVS, CDR2 FQNEAQ, per germline. The V gene lost 2 bases and the J gene lost 3 bases, with 7 bases spanning the gap. The CDR3 region is CASSLRSDTGELFF. CDR3 coding DNA: TGTGCCAGCAGCTTACGATCAGACACCGGGGAGCTGTTTTTT.

The J gene is TRBJ1-5, the V gene TRBV19; perhaps TRBD1 as D (6 bases). The CDR3 has 16 amino acids. The germline gives CDR1 LNHDA, CDR2 SQIVND (reference sequence). The germline V and J ends were trimmed by 3 bases and 9 bases, with 21 bases remaining between them. CDR3 sequence (DNA): TGTGCCAGTAGTATGCCCCAGGGGAGGGCAATCATGCCCCAGCATTTT. It codes for CASSMPQGRAIMPQHF.